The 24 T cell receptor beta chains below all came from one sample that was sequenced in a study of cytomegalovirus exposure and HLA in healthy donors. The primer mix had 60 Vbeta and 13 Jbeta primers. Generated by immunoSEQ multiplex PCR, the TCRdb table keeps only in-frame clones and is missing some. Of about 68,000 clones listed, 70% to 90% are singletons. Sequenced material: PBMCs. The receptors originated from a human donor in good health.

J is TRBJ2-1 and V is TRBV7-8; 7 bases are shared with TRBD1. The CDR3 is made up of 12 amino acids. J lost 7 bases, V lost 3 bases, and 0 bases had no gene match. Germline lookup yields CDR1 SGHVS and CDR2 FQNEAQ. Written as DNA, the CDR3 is TGTGCCAGCAGCTTGACAGGGAATGAGCAGTTCTTC. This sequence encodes CASSLTGNEQFF.

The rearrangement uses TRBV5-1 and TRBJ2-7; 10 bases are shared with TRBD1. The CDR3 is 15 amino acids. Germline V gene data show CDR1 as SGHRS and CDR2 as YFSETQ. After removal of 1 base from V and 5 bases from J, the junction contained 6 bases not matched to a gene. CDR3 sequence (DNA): TGCGCCAGCAGCTTGTCCGGGACAGGGGCCCACGAGCAGTACTTC. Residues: CASSLSGTGAHEQYF.

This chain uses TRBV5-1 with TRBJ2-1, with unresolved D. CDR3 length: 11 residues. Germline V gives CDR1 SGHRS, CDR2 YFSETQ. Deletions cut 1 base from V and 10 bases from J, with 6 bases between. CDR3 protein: CASSLLQEQFF. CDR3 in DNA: TGCGCCAGCAGCTTGCTGCAGGAGCAGTTCTTC.

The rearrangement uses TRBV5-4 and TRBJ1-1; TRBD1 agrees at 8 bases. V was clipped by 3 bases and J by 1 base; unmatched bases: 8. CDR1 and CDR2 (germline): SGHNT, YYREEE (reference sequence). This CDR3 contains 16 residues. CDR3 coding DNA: TGTGCCAGCAGCTGGGGAAGGACAGGGACGAACACTGAAGCTTTCTTT. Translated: CASSWGRTGTNTEAFF.

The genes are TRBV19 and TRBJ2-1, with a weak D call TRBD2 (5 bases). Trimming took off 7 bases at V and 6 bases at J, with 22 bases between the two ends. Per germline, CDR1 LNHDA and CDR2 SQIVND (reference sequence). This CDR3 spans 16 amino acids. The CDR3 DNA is TGTGCCAGTAATCCTTTGGGGTTCCCCGAGGGCAATGAGCAGTTCTTC. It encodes CASNPLGFPEGNEQFF.

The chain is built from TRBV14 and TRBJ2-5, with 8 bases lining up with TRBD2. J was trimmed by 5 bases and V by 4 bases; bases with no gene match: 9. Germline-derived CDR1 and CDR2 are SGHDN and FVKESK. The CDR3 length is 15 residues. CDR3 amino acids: CASSPLAGRGETQYF. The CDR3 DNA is TGTGCCAGCAGCCCCTTAGCGGGACGAGGGGAGACCCAGTACTTC.

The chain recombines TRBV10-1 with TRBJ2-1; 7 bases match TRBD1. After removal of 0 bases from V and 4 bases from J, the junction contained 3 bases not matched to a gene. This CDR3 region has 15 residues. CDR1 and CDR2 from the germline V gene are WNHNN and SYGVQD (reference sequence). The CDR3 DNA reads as TGCGCCAGCAGTGAGTCAAGGGGGCCATACAATGAGCAGTTCTTC. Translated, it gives CASSESRGPYNEQFF.

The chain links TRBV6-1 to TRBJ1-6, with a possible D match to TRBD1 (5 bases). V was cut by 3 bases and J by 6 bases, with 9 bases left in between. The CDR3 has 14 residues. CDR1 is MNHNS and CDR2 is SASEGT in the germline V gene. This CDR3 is CASSETATNSPLHF. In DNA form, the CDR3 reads TGTGCCAGCAGTGAGACAGCGACTAATTCACCCCTCCACTTT.

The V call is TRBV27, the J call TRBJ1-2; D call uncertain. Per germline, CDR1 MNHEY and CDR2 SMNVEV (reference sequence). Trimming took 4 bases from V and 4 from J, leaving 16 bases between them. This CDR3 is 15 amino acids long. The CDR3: CASSSPGVASYGYTF. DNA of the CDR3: TGTGCCAGCAGTTCCCCCGGAGTCGCTTCCTATGGCTACACCTTC.

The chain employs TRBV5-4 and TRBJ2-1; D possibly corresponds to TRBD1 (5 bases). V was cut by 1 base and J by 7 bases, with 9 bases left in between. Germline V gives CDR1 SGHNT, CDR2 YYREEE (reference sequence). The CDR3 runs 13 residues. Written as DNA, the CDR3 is TGTGCCAGCAGCTTGCGACAGCTTAATGAGCAGTTCTTC. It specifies CASSLRQLNEQFF.

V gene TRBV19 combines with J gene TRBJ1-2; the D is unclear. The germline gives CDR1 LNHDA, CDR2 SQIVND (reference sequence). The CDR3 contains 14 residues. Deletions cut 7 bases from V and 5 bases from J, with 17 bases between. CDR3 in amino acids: CASNFLGEGYGYTF. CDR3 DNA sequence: TGTGCCAGTAACTTCCTCGGGGAGGGTTATGGCTACACCTTC.

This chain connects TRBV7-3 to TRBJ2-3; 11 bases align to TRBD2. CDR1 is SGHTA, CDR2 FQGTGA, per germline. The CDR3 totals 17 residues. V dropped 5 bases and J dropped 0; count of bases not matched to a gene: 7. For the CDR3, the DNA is TGTGCCAGCAGCAAAGGGACTAGCGGATCTAGCACAGATACGCAGTATTTT. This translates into CASSKGTSGSSTDTQYF.

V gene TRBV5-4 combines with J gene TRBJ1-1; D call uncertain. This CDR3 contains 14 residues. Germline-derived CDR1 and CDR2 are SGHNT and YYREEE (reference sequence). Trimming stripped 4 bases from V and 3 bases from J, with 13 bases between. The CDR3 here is CASSLVSRDTEAFF. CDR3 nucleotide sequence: TGTGCCAGCAGCCTGGTTAGTAGAGACACTGAAGCTTTCTTT.

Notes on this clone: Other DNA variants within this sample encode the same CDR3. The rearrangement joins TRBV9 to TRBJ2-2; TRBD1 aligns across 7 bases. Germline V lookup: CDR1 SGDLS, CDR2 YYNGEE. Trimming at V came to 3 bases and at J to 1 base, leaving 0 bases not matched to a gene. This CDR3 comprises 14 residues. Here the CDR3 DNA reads TGTGCCAGCAGCGCAGGGGGGAACACCGGGGAGCTGTTTTTT. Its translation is CASSAGGNTGELFF.

The CDR3 sequence: CASSFDRRDTEAFF. The CDR3 bases are TGTGCCAGCAGCTTCGATAGGAGGGACACTGAAGCTTTCTTT. The gene calls are TRBV5-4 and TRBJ1-1; D uncertain. CDR1 is SGHNT and CDR2 is YYREEE in the germline V gene (reference sequence). V lost 2 bases to trimming and J lost 3 bases, with 11 bases between them. CDR3 length equals 14 residues.

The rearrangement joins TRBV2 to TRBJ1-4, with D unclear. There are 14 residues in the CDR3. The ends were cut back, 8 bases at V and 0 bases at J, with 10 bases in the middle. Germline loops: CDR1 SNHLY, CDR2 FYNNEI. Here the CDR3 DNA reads TGTGCCAGCCGAGTATTGGCAACTAATGAAAAACTGTTTTTT. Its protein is CASRVLATNEKLFF.

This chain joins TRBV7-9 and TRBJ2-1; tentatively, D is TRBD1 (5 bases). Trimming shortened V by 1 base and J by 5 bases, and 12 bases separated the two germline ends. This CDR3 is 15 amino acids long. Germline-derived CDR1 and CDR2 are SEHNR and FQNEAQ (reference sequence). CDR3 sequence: CASSLVRGHNNEQFF. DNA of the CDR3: TGTGCCAGCAGCTTAGTACGCGGACACAACAATGAGCAGTTCTTC. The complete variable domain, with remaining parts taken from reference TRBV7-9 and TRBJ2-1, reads DTGVSQNPRHKITKRGQNVTFRCDPISEHNRLYWYRQTLGQGPEFLTYFQNEAQLEKSRLLSDRFSAERPKGSFSTLEIQRTEQGDSAMYLCASSLVRGHNNEQFFGPGTRLTVL.

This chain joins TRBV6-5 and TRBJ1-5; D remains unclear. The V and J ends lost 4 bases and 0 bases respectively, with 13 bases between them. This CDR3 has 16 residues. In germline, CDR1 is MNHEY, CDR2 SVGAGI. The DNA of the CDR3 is TGTGCCAGCAGTTCGAAACCCACAGATAGCAATCAGCCCCAGCATTTT. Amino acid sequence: CASSSKPTDSNQPQHF.

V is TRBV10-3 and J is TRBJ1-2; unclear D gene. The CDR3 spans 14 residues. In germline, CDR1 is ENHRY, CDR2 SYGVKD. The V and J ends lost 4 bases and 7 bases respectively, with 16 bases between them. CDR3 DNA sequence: TGTGCCATCAGTGTCGGCTTAGCGGGCTTTGGCTACACCTTC. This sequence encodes CAISVGLAGFGYTF.

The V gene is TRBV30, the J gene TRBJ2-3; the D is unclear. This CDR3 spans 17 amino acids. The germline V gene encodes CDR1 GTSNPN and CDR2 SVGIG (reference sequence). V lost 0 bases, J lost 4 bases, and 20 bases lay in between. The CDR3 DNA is TGTGCCTGGAGTGTATTGCATTTGAGACAACGGCCAGATACGCAGTATTTT. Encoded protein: CAWSVLHLRQRPDTQYF.

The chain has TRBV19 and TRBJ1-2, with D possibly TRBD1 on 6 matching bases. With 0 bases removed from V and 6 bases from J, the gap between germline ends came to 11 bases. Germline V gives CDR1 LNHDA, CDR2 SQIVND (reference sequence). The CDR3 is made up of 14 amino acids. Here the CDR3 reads CASSIEETGHGYTF. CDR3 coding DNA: TGTGCCAGTAGTATAGAGGAGACAGGACATGGCTACACCTTC.

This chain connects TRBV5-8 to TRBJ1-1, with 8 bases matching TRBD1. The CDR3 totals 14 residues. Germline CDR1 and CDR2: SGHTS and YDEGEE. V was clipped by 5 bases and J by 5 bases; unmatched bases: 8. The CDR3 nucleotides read TGTGCCAGCAGATACAGGGGGTCAGGGACTGAAGCTTTCTTT. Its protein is CASRYRGSGTEAFF. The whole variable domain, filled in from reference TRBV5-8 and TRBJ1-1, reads EAGVTQSPTHLIKTRGQQATLRCSPISGHTSVYWYQQALGLGLQFLLWYDEGEERNRGNFPPRFSGRQFPNYSSELNVNALELEDSALYLCASRYRGSGTEAFFGQGTRLTVV.

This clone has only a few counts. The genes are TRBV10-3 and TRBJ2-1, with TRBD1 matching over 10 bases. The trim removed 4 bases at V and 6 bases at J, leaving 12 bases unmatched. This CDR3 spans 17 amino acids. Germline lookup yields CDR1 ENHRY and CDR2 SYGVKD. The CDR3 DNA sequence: TGTGCCATCAGTGGAGCGGCTGGACAGGGGGTAAGCAATGAGCAGTTCTTC. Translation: CAISGAAGQGVSNEQFF.

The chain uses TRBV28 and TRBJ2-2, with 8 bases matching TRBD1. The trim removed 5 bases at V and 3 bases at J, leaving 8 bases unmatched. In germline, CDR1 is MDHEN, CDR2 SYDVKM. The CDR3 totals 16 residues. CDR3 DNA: TGTGCCAGCAGTCCCCCGACAGGGGCGTACACCGGGGAGCTGTTTTTT. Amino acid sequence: CASSPPTGAYTGELFF.